Presented here are 19 T cell receptor beta chains from one specimen sequenced in a study of early T cells in non-severe SARS-CoV-2 infection listed by TCRdb under 2021. The library came from 5' RACE. Sequencing took place on a NextSeq 500. The public reads were run again by TCRdb, first through fastp at Q25 and then through MiXCR, and only productive beta chains were kept. Rows with a matching CDR3 protein are joined into one entry that keeps the most common DNA and genes. For this sample the table gives tens of thousands of distinct CDR3 sequences, of which 11% were detected only once. Clones ranked in the top ten supply approximately 13% of the sample. What was sequenced was whole blood. The receptors stem from an adult who was a healthcare worker with PCR-confirmed SARS-CoV-2 infection or an uninfected control (not recorded which).

This clonotype was observed at least ten times. This chain links TRBV12-3 or TRBV12-4 with TRBJ1-2; the D gene is possibly TRBD1 (6 bases). The CDR3 has 16 residues. Trimming removed 6 bases at V and 2 bases at J, with 19 bases between. The chain's CDR3 is CASRPGTSLFNYGYTF. CDR3 nucleotide sequence: TGTGCCAGCAGACCCGGGACAAGTCTTTTCAACTATGGCTACACCTTC.

This clonotype was seen at least ten times. The chain couples TRBV12-3 or TRBV12-4 to TRBJ2-7, with D perhaps TRBD1 or TRBD2 (6 bases each). There are 13 residues in the CDR3. The V gene lost 10 bases and the J gene lost 5 bases, with 18 bases spanning the gap. The CDR3: CATAKGGVHEQYF. CDR3 bases: TGTGCCACAGCGAAGGGGGGCGTACACGAGCAGTACTTC.

The chain links TRBV29-1 to TRBJ2-7; TRBD1 aligns across 9 bases. J lost 6 bases, V lost 7 bases, and 7 bases had no gene match. Germline loops: CDR1 SQVTM, CDR2 ANQGSEA. This CDR3 comprises 12 residues. CDR3 in DNA: TGCAGCGCCGGGACAGGGCTCAGCGAGCAGTACTTC. As protein: CSAGTGLSEQYF.

The J gene is TRBJ1-2, the V gene TRBV29-1; D possibly corresponds to TRBD1 (6 bases). Germline V lookup: CDR1 SQVTM, CDR2 ANQGSEA. Trimming shortened V by 1 base and J by 6 bases, and 12 bases separated the two germline ends. CDR3 length: 13 residues. This CDR3 is CSVEGGYRDGYTF. In nucleotides, the CDR3 is TGCAGCGTTGAAGGGGGGTACAGGGATGGCTACACCTTC.

This clonotype appeared many times. This chain uses TRBV19 with TRBJ1-2; 8 bases are a match to TRBD1. Germline CDR1 is LNHDA and CDR2 is SQIVND (reference sequence). Trimming took 6 bases from V and 8 from J; bases not matched to a gene: 11. The CDR3 runs to 14 residues. The CDR3 nucleotides are TGTGCCAGTAGGCGCTCACAGGGGGTGCTCGGCTACACCTTC. Translated, it gives CASRRSQGVLGYTF.

This clonotype appeared many times. This chain connects TRBV19 to TRBJ2-1; D uncertain. Germline assignment: CDR1 LNHDA and CDR2 SQIVND (reference sequence). The CDR3 has 15 residues. Trimming stripped 9 bases from V and 1 base from J, with 16 bases between. This chain's CDR3 is CASQETTYSYNEQFF. CDR3 nucleotide sequence: TGTGCCAGCCAAGAAACGACCTATTCCTACAATGAGCAGTTCTTC.

The table lists this clonotype with a few counts. The rearrangement uses TRBV7-9 and TRBJ2-1; TRBD1 aligns across 7 bases. The CDR3 totals 15 residues. The V segment lost 3 bases and the J segment 9 bases; nucleotides outside the gene matches: 11. Germline assignment: CDR1 SEHNR and CDR2 FQNEAQ (reference sequence). DNA of the CDR3: TGTGCCAGCAGCTTCGATAAACTGGACAGGATTGAGCAGTTCTTC. It yields the protein CASSFDKLDRIEQFF.

The V call is TRBV20-1, the J call TRBJ1-5; D is possibly TRBD1 (5 bases). The V gene's germline CDR1 is DFQATT and CDR2 SNEGSKA (reference sequence). Trimming left V 4 bases short and J 1 base short, with 8 bases between. This CDR3 contains 13 residues. CDR3 residues: CSATGFSNQPQHF. CDR3 nucleotides: TGCAGTGCTACAGGGTTCAGCAATCAGCCCCAGCATTTT.

The gene calls are TRBV3-1 and TRBJ1-2; no reliable D call. The CDR3 consists of 16 residues. With 2 bases removed from V and 0 bases from J, the gap between germline ends came to 13 bases. The germline V gene encodes CDR1 LGHDT and CDR2 YNNKEL (reference sequence). CDR3 coding DNA: TGTGCCAGCAGCCAACTGGCAGACCTCACTAACTATGGCTACACCTTC. It is translated as CASSQLADLTNYGYTF. The whole variable domain, filled in from reference TRBV3-1 and TRBJ1-2, reads DTAVSQTPKYLVTQMGNDKSIKCEQNLGHDTMYWYKQDSKKFLKIMFSYNNKELIINETVPNRFSPKSPDKAHLNLHINSLELGDSAVYFCASSQLADLTNYGYTFGSGTRLTVV.

This clonotype counts as medium-sized. J is TRBJ2-1 and V is TRBV9; TRBD2 agrees at 9 bases. V was clipped by 3 bases and J by 4 bases; unmatched bases: 8. The CDR3 is made up of 16 amino acids. Germline CDR1 is SGDLS and CDR2 is YYNGEE. CDR3 residues: CASSGLLAGVYNEQFF. As DNA, the CDR3 is TGTGCCAGCAGCGGATTATTAGCGGGGGTATACAATGAGCAGTTCTTC.

This clonotype has ten or more counts. This chain connects TRBV4-3 to TRBJ2-2; 12 bases match TRBD2. This CDR3 has 17 residues. The germline gives CDR1 LGHNA, CDR2 YSLEER. V lost 4 bases and J lost 5; bases outside the gene matches: 8. CDR3 nucleotide sequence: TGCGCCAGCAGCCCCTATTTCGGACTAGCGGGAACCGGGGAGCTGTTTTTT. Amino acids: CASSPYFGLAGTGELFF.

CDR3 bases: TGCAGTGCCGTGACGGAGTCCAATGGCTACACCTTC. It encodes CSAVTESNGYTF. The chain combines TRBV20-1 with TRBJ1-2; D is unresolved. This CDR3 has 12 residues. Between the trimmed V and J ends, which lost 6 bases and 6 bases, there was a span of 14 bases. Germline CDR1 reads DFQATT; CDR2 reads SNEGSKA (reference sequence).

In this sample, this clonotype turned up many times. The rearrangement joins TRBV28 to TRBJ1-1; D perhaps matches TRBD1 (5 bases). This CDR3 spans 12 amino acids. Per the germline V gene, CDR1 is MDHEN and CDR2 is SYDVKM. V lost 2 bases and J 11 bases, leaving 12 bases between the germline ends. In DNA, the CDR3 is TGTGCCAGCAGTTTACCAGGGCTTGGGGCTTTCTTT. Translation: CASSLPGLGAFF.

The chain has TRBV20-1 and TRBJ2-5; 13 nucleotides line up with TRBD2. The tail of the sequence fits TRBJ2-7 better, so the J call may be wrong. Germline lookup yields CDR1 DFQATT and CDR2 SNEGSKA (reference sequence). CDR3 length: 11 amino acids. The CDR3 spells CRGLAGHEQYF. Written as DNA, the CDR3 is TGCAGGGGACTAGCGGGGCACGAGCAGTACTTC.

The genes are TRBV10-3 and TRBJ2-5; D is unresolved. The CDR3 totals 12 residues. Germline V CDR1 and CDR2: ENHRY, SYGVKD. V shed 6 bases and J shed 2 bases, with 7 bases lying between them. The CDR3 region is CAIRGLQETQYF. The DNA of the CDR3 is TGTGCCATCAGAGGTCTTCAAGAGACCCAGTACTTC.

This clonotype was seen repeatedly, ten times or more. The chain has TRBV7-8 and TRBJ1-6; the D gene is possibly TRBD1 (5 bases). With 0 bases removed from V and 8 bases from J, the gap between germline ends came to 11 bases. The germline gives CDR1 SGHVS, CDR2 FQNEAQ. This CDR3 region has 15 residues. CDR3 residues: CASSLAEGFDSPLHF. As DNA, the CDR3 is TGTGCCAGCAGCTTAGCTGAGGGGTTTGATTCACCCCTCCACTTT.

The chain uses TRBV20-1 and TRBJ2-4; 7 bases match TRBD2. The germline V gene encodes CDR1 DFQATT and CDR2 SNEGSKA (reference sequence). This CDR3 contains 15 residues. V lost 0 bases and J lost 8; bases outside the gene matches: 10. The CDR3 region has the DNA TGCAGTGCTAGAGACCGTGGGACCCGGGAGGACATTCAGTACTTC. It encodes CSARDRGTREDIQYF.

In its sample, this clonotype was seen a few times. The genes are TRBV29-1 and TRBJ2-1, with TRBD1 identical over 8 bases. V was clipped by 7 bases and J by 9 bases; unmatched bases: 8. The germline gives CDR1 SQVTM, CDR2 ANQGSEA. The CDR3 is 12 amino acids. In DNA form, the CDR3 reads TGCAGCGCCGACAGGGGTGGCGGTGAGCAGTTCTTC. Its translation is CSADRGGGEQFF.

The chain joins TRBV28 to TRBJ1-1; 10 positions match TRBD1. CDR1 is MDHEN and CDR2 is SYDVKM in the germline V gene. J was trimmed by 1 base and V by 7 bases; bases with no gene match: 9. CDR3 length equals 16 residues. This CDR3 reads CASNTDRGLGNTEAFF. CDR3 DNA: TGTGCCAGCAATACCGACAGGGGGCTGGGGAACACTGAAGCTTTCTTT.